The entry below gives a single TCR beta chain sequence along with its context. The data are from a study of blood T cell repertoires in COVID-19. At the level of the study: Samples came from the United States, Italy and Spain, spanning acute and convalescent COVID-19. PBMCs, B-cell-depleted T cells, or T cells provided the cDNA or gDNA that made up the material.

Per the authors' pipeline: The assay estimated nucleated cells by amplifying reference gene primers. This table comes from immunoSEQ multiplex PCR, and its TCRdb copy is limited to in-frame clones, with some not included. V, J and clone size derive from that table, while D and trimming were established from the DNA sequence. The table has roughly 150,000 clones, just under 80% seen once. The CDR3 loop spans 16 amino acids. CDR1 is SNHLY and CDR2 is FYNNEI in the germline V gene. The junction had 7 bases not matched to a gene; V was cut back by 5 bases and J by 0 bases. Sequenced sample: peripheral blood. The chain is built from TRBV2 and TRBJ1-3, with TRBD1 identical over 7 bases. This clonotype was obtained from a woman older than 75 with acute or convalescent COVID-19. The DNA of the CDR3 is TGTGCCAGCAGTTTGGGACAGATGCACTCTGGAAACACCATATATTTT. Its protein is CASSLGQMHSGNTIYF.